This T cell receptor (beta chain) was recorded in a study of CXCR3 chemokines and chemotherapy response in bladder cancer (dated by TCRdb to between 2021 and 2023). As for the study more broadly: The study set out to examine whether the activity of the CXCR3 chemokine system within tumors predicted response to chemotherapy in human bladder cancer.

This clonotype was seen at least ten times. Which antigen it targets is not known. Base qualities are not provided; no much larger clone lies one nucleotide away. To prepare the library, PCR was applied. Sequenced using an Illumina HiSeq 2500. TCRdb reprocessed the public reads (quality trimming at Q25 with fastp, clone calling with MiXCR) and kept in-frame beta chains. Every CDR3 protein is listed once, alongside the most common genes and DNA of its rows. The sample records about 3,500 distinct CDR3 sequences, 25% to 30% of which are singletons. The ten most abundant clones make up roughly 13% of the sample. The CDR3 measures 15 amino acids from cysteine to phenylalanine. Of the read, only the CDR3 DNA is kept; its 45 bases are in frame from base 1. The germline V gene supplies CDR1 SGHTA and CDR2 FQGNSA. Ends trimmed: V by 4 bases, J by 2 bases; bases unmatched to a gene: 8.

This material was collected from a patient whose treatment included neoadjuvant chemotherapy. This receptor chain uses TRBV7-2 and TRBJ2-7; TRBD1 matches 7 bases in the middle. The TCR was taken from a human donor with bladder cancer that did not respond to neoadjuvant chemotherapy. For the CDR3, the sequence is CASSSLTGSTYEQYF. The base sequence is TGTGCCAGCAGCTCTCTGACAGGGTCGACCTACGAGCAGTACTTC.